This T cell receptor beta chain is drawn from a study of blood T cell repertoires in COVID-19. Those who participated ranged in age from about 18 to 89 years and resided in about two dozen US areas. The V gene's germline CDR1 is SGDLS and CDR2 YYNGEE. Trimming at V came to 4 bases and at J to 4 bases, leaving 7 bases not matched to a gene. CDR3 length: 15 amino acids. Method: immunoSEQ multiplex PCR; TCRdb's copy keeps in-frame clones and lacks some. This sample has 200,000 to 250,000 clones; around 90% occur once, and the top ten carry about 15%. The chain recombines TRBV9 with TRBJ2-1, with 8 nucleotides matching TRBD1. This sequence originates from a man aged 25-45 years who had been exposed to COVID-19. What was sequenced was PBMCs or T cells enriched from blood (not recorded which). CDR3 coding DNA: TGTGCCAGCAGCTCCCGGGACAGGATTTACAATGAGCAGTTCTTC. Its translation is CASSSRDRIYNEQFF.